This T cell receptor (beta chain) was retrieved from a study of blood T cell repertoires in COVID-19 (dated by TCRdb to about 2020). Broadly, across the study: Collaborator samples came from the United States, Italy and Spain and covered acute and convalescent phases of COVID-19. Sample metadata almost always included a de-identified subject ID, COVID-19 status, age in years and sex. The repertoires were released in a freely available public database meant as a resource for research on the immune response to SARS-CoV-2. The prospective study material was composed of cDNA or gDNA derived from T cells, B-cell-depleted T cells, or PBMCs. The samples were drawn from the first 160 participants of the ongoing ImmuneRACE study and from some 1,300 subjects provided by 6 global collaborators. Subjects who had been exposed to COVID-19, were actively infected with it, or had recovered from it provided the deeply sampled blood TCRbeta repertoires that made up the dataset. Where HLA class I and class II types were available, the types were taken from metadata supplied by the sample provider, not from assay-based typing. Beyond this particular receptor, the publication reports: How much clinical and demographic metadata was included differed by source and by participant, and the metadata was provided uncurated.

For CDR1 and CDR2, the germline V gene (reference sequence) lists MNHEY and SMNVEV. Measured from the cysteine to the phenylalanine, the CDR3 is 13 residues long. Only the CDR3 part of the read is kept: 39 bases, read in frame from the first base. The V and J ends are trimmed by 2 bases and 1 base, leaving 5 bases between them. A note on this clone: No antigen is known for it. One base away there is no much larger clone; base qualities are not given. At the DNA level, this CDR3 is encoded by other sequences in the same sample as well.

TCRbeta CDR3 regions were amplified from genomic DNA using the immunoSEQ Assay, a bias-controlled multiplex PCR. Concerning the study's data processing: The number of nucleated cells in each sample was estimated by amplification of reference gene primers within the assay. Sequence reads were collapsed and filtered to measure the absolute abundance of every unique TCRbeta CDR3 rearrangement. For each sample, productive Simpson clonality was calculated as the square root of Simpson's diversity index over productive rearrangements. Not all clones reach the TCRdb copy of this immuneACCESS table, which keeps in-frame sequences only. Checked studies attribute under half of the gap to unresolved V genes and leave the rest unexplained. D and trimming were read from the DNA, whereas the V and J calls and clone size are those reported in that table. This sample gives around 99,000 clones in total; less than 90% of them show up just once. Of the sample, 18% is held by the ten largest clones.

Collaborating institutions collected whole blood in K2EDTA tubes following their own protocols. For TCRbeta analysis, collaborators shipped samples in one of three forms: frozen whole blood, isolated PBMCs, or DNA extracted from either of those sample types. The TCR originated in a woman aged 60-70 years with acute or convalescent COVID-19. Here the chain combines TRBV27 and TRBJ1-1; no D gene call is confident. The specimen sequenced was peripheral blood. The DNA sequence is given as TGTGCCAGCAGTTTAAGGAGGAACACTGAAGCTTTCTTT. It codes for CASSLRRNTEAFF.